Described below is a single TCR beta chain sequence and its context. The data were obtained in a study of blood T cell repertoires in COVID-19. Original handling: Estimation of nucleated cell counts was performed using reference gene primer amplification. The assay was immunoSEQ multiplex PCR, and TCRdb's table has in-frame clones only and misses some. That table supplies the V and J calls and clone size; D and trimming were determined from the DNA. The sample has 310,000 or so clones, 80% to 95% seen once. The sample was PBMCs or T cells enriched from blood (not recorded which). The TCR comes from a young woman who had recovered from COVID-19.

The CDR3, as DNA: TGTGCCAGCAGCTTAAGGCCCCGCACTAGCGGACCACAAGAGACCCAGTACTTC. Translated, it gives CASSLRPRTSGPQETQYF. The chain has TRBV7-2 and TRBJ2-5; TRBD2 matches at 8 bases. CDR1 is SGHTA and CDR2 is FQGNSA in the germline V gene. This CDR3 region has 18 residues. J was trimmed by 2 bases and V by 2 bases; bases with no gene match: 13.